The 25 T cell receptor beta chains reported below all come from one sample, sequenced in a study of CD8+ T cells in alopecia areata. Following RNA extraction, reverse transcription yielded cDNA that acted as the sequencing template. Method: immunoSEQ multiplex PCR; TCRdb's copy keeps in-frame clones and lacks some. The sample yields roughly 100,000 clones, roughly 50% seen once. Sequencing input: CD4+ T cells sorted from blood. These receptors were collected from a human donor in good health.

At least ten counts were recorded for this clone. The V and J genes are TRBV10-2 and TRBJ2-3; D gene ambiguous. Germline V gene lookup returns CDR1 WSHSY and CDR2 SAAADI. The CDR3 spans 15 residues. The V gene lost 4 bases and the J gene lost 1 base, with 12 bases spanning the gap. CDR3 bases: TGCGCCAGCAGTGCTTGGGCTGGGGGCACAGATACGCAGTATTTT. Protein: CASSAWAGGTDTQYF.

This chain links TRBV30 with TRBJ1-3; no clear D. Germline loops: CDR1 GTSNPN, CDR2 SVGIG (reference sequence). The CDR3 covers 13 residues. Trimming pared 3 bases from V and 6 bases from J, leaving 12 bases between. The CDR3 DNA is TGTGCCTGGAGCACACAGATTATAAACACCATATATTTT. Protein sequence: CAWSTQIINTIYF. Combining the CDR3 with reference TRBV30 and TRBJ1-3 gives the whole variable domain SQTIHQWPATLVQPVGSPLSLECTVEGTSNPNLYWYRQAAGRGLQLLFYSVGIGQISSEVPQNLSASRPQDRQFILSSKKLLLSDSGFYLCAWSTQIINTIYFGEGSWLTVV.

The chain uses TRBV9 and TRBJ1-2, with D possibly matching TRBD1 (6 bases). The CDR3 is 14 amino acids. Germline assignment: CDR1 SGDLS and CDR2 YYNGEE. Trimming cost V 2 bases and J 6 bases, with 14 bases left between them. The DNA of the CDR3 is TGTGCCAGCAGCGTGCGGGGGGCTATGGATGGCTACACCTTC. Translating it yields CASSVRGAMDGYTF.

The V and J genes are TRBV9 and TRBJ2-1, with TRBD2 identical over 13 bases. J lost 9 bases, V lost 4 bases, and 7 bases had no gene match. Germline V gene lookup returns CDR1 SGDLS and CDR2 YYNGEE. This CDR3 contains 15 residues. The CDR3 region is CASSTRTSGGSEQFF. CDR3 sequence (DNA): TGTGCCAGCAGCACAAGGACTAGCGGGGGATCTGAGCAGTTCTTC.

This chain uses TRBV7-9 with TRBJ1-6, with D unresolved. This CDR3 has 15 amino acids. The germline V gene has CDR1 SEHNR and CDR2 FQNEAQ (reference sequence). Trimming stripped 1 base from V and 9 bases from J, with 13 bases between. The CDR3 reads CASSLGGTRGSPLHF. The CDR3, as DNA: TGTGCCAGCAGCTTAGGCGGAACTCGGGGTTCACCCCTCCACTTT.

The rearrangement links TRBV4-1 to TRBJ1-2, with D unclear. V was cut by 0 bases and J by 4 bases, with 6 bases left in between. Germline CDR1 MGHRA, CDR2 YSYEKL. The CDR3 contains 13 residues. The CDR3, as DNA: TGCGCCAGCAGCCAAGATACCAGCTATGGCTACACCTTC. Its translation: CASSQDTSYGYTF.

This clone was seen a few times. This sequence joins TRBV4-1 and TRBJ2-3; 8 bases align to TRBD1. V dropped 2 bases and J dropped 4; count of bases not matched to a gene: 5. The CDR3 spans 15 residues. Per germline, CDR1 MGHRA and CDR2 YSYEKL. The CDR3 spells CASSQSGGGADTQYF. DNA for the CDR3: TGCGCCAGCAGCCAATCAGGGGGCGGCGCAGATACGCAGTATTTT.

CDR3 bases: TGTGCCAGCTCACCACCGGGAGAGGGTCACGAGCAGTACTTC. Its translation: CASSPPGEGHEQYF. The rearrangement joins TRBV18 to TRBJ2-7, with D perhaps matching TRBD2 (5 bases). The CDR3 consists of 14 residues. The V gene lost 0 bases and the J gene lost 5 bases, with 11 bases spanning the gap. Germline assignment: CDR1 KGHSH and CDR2 LQKENI. Complete variable domain (other parts from reference TRBV18 and TRBJ2-7): NAGVMQNPRHLVRRRGQEARLRCSPMKGHSHVYWYRQLPEEGLKFMVYLQKENIIDESGMPKERFSAEFPKEGPSILRIQQVVRGDSAAYFCASSPPGEGHEQYFGPGTRLTVT.

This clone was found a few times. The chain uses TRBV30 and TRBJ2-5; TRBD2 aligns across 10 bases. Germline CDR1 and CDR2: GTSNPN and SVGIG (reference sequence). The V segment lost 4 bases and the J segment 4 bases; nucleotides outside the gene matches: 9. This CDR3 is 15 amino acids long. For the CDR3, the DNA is TGTGCCTGGAACAGCGGGGGGGCGTTTGCAGAGACCCAGTACTTC. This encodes CAWNSGGAFAETQYF.

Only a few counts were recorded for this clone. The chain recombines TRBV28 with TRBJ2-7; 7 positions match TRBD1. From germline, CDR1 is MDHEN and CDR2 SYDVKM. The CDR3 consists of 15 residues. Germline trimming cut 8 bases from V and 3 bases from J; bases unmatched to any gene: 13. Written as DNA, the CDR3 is TGTGCCAGCGGACAGACGGACAGGATCATCTACGAGCAGTACTTC. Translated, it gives CASGQTDRIIYEQYF.

In DNA, the CDR3 is TGTGCCAGCTCACCACCGGTCTTATTAGCTACGCAGTATTTT. Translating it yields CASSPPVLLATQYF. The V and J genes are TRBV18 and TRBJ2-3, with D unclear. The CDR3 contains 14 residues. Germline V CDR1 and CDR2: KGHSH, LQKENI. Trimming left V 0 bases short and J 8 bases short, with 12 bases between. Looking up the rest from reference TRBV18 and TRBJ2-3 gives the full variable domain: NAGVMQNPRHLVRRRGQEARLRCSPMKGHSHVYWYRQLPEEGLKFMVYLQKENIIDESGMPKERFSAEFPKEGPSILRIQQVVRGDSAAYFCASSPPVLLATQYFGPGTRLTVL.

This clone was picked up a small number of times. CDR3 loop: CASGVTGSSGANVLTF. CDR3 in DNA: TGCGCCAGCGGAGTGACAGGGAGCTCTGGGGCCAACGTCCTGACTTTC. V and J are TRBV5-1 and TRBJ2-6; 7 positions match TRBD1. This CDR3 is 16 amino acids long. V was pared by 7 bases and J by 0 bases, with 7 bases of the junction left unmatched. Germline V CDR1 and CDR2: SGHRS, YFSETQ.

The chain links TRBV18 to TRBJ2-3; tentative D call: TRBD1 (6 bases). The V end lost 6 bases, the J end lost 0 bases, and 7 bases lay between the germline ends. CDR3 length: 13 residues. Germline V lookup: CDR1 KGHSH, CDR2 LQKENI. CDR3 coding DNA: TGTGCCAGCTCGGGACATAGCACAGATACGCAGTATTTT. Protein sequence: CASSGHSTDTQYF.

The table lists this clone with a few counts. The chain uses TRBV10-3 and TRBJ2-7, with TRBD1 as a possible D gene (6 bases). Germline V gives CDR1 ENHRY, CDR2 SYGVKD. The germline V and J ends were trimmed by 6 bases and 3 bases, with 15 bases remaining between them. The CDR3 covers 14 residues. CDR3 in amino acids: CAIRQGTELYEQYF. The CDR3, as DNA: TGTGCCATCAGGCAGGGGACGGAGCTCTACGAGCAGTACTTC.

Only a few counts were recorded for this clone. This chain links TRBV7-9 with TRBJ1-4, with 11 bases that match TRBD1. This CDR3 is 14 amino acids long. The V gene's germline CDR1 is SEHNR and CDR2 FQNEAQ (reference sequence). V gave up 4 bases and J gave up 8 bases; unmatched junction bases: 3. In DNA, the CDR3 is TGTGCCAGCAGCTGGGACAGGGGGAGCGAAAAACTGTTTTTT. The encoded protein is CASSWDRGSEKLFF.

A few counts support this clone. CDR3 in DNA: TGCAGCGTTCTTCGGGGGAGCACAGATACGCAGTATTTT. Translation: CSVLRGSTDTQYF. The chain links TRBV29-1 to TRBJ2-3; D is possibly TRBD2 (6 bases). V gave up 5 bases and J gave up 0 bases, with 9 bases separating them. The CDR3 spans 13 residues. Germline CDR1 and CDR2: SQVTM and ANQGSEA.

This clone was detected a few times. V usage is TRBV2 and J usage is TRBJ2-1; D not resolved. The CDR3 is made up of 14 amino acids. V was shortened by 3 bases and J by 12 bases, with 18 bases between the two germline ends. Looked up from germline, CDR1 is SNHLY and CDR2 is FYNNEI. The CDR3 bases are TGTGCCAGCAGTGAGCGTGGTCTAGAAGGCGGGCAGTTCTTC. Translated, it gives CASSERGLEGGQFF. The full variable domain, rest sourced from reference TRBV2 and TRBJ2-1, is EPEVTQTPSHQVTQMGQEVILRCVPISNHLYFYWYRQILGQKVEFLVSFYNNEISEKSEIFDDQFSVERPDGSNFTLKIRSTKLEDSAMYFCASSERGLEGGQFFGPGTRLTVL.

Here the CDR3 reads CASSVSGGAAYEQYF. As DNA, the CDR3 is TGCGCCAGCAGCGTGAGCGGGGGGGCCGCTTACGAGCAGTACTTC. The chain has TRBV5-1 and TRBJ2-7; 10 bases are a match to TRBD2. The germline gives CDR1 SGHRS, CDR2 YFSETQ. The CDR3 is made up of 15 amino acids. The trim removed 4 bases at V and 4 bases at J, leaving 8 bases unmatched.

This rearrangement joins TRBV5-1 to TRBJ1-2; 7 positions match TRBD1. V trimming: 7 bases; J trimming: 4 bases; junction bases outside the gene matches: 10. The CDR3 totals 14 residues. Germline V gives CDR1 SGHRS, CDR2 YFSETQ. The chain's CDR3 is CASGPGQTSYGYTF. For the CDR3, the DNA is TGCGCCAGCGGACCGGGACAGACGTCCTATGGCTACACCTTC.

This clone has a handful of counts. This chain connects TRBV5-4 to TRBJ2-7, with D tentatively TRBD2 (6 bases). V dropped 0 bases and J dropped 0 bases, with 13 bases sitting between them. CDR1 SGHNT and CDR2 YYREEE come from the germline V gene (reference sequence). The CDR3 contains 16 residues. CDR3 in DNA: TGTGCCAGCAGCTTGGGGCTGGCGGGGAGCTCCTACGAGCAGTACTTC. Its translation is CASSLGLAGSSYEQYF. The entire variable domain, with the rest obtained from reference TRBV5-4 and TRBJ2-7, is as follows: ETGVTQSPTHLIKTRGQQVTLRCSSQSGHNTVSWYQQALGQGPQFIFQYYREEENGRGNFPPRFSGLQFPNYSSELNVNALELDDSALYLCASSLGLAGSSYEQYFGPGTRLTVT.

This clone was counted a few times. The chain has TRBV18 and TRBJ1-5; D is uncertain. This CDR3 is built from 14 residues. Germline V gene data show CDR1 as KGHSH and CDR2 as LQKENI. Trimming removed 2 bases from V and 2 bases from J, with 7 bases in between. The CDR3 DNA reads TGTGCCAGCTCACCATCGGAGCGCAATCAGCCCCAGCATTTT. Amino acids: CASSPSERNQPQHF. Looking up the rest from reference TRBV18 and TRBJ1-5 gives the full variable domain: NAGVMQNPRHLVRRRGQEARLRCSPMKGHSHVYWYRQLPEEGLKFMVYLQKENIIDESGMPKERFSAEFPKEGPSILRIQQVVRGDSAAYFCASSPSERNQPQHFGDGTRLSIL.

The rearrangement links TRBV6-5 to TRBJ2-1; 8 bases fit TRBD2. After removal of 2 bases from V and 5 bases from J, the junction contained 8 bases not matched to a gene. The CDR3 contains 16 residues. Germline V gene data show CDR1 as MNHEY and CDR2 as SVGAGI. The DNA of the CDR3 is TGTGCCAGCAGTTACCAGGGGCTAGCGGGCCACAATGAGCAGTTCTTC. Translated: CASSYQGLAGHNEQFF.

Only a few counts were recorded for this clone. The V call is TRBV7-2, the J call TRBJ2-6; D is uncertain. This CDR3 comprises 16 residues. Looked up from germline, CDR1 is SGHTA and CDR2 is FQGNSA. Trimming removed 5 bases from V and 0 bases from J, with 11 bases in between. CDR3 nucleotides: TGTGCCAGCAGCCGTGTAGCTAGCTCTGGGGCCAACGTCCTGACTTTC. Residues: CASSRVASSGANVLTF.

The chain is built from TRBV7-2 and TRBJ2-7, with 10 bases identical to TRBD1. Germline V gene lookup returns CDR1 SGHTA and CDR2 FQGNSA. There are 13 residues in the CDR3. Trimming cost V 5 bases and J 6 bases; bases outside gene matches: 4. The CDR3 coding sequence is TGTGCCAGCAGCCGGGACAGGGGATCCGAGCAGTACTTC. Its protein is CASSRDRGSEQYF.

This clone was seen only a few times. Here the CDR3 DNA reads TGTGCCAGCTCACCGGACAGGGAGGAGACCCAGTACTTC. Residues: CASSPDREETQYF. The chain uses TRBV18 and TRBJ2-5; 8 bases line up with TRBD1. Per germline, CDR1 KGHSH and CDR2 LQKENI. The CDR3 contains 13 residues. Trimming cost V 3 bases and J 5 bases; bases outside gene matches: 2.